This T cell receptor beta chain was found in a study of response to subunit inactivated influenza vaccine listed by TCRdb under 2018. About the full investigation: Deep quantitative T cell receptor repertoire profiling was used in the study to track responses to a trivalent subunit inactivated influenza vaccine. Results and caveats for the whole study, not just this receptor: According to the authors, only a limited number of new T cells may be recruited by each seasonal influenza vaccination.

Library prep was done by RT-PCR. TCRdb shows the sequencer as Illumina HiSeq 2500. In TCRdb, the public reads were trimmed at Q25 with fastp and aligned with MiXCR, with productive beta chains retained. All rows with the same CDR3 protein become a single entry with the most common DNA and genes. The sample data list just under 250,000 distinct CDR3 sequences, and less than 15% of these were observed just once. The ten largest clones capture 7.8% of the sample. V gives up 5 bases and J gives up 7 bases, and the segment between their germline ends measures 18 bases. CDR1 SGHTA and CDR2 FQGTGA are derived from the germline V gene. From the cysteine up to the phenylalanine, the CDR3 has a length of 14 residues. Just the 42-base CDR3 DNA is kept, in frame starting at base 1. This clonotype was detected many times. There is no known antigen for this receptor. No much larger clone is present one base from it, and per-base qualities are unavailable.

This TCR came from a man aged 50 to 59 who received an inactivated influenza vaccine. Donor details come from another sample of the same person, matched by shared clones. The chain joins TRBV7-3 to TRBJ2-7; possibly the D gene is TRBD2, per 7 matching bases. Sample: non-naive T cells sorted from PBMCs, taken 14 days before vaccination. The sample's cell subset or site label is to be understood as: memory T cell fraction. The nucleotides are TGTGCCAGCAGCCAGGAAGGGGGGGATGTGGAGCAGTACTTC. It codes for CASSQEGGDVEQYF.